The T cell receptor (beta chain) described here comes from a study of sequential checkpoint blockade in melanoma. As for the study in general: Each arm's sequence ended with maintenance nivolumab.

Using immunoSEQ multiplex PCR, the repertoire was profiled, and TCRdb retains in-frame clones only, with some absent. The table includes more than 4,500 clones, roughly nine tenths detected once. Treatment in this sample: randomized to nivolumab then ipilimumab (arm A) or the reverse (arm B). V was clipped by 0 bases and J by 1 base, with 14 bases between them. CDR1 is SGDLS and CDR2 is YYNGEE in the germline V gene. The CDR3 extends over 16 amino acids. This TCR derives from a human donor with melanoma. This chain joins TRBV9 and TRBJ2-7; D is perhaps TRBD1 (5 bases). Sequencing was performed on CD8+ T cells sorted from blood (inferred from file names), taken from a patient given nivolumab and ipilimumab in sequence. The CDR3 protein is CASSVGTGQESYEQYF. CDR3 DNA: TGTGCCAGCAGCGTAGGCACAGGCCAGGAGTCCTACGAGCAGTACTTC.